This entry describes one TCR beta chain. Its cognate antigen is unknown. The protocol was immunoSEQ multiplex PCR, while the TCRdb copy is restricted to in-frame clones and leaves out a portion. This table has tens of thousands of clones, around 73% appearing once. The germline V gene has CDR1 SGHDT and CDR2 YYEEEE. V was cut by 2 bases and J by 6 bases, with 18 bases left in between. This CDR3 has 15 amino acids. The data were taken from a study of OX40 agonist ivuxolimab in advanced cancers. Looking at the study overall: Patients achieving partial responses numbered three: one hepatocellular carcinoma case and two cutaneous melanoma cases.

Findings and caveats of the study: CD8+ T cells (on average) carried more expanded clones than CD4+ T cells.

Source: CD4+ or CD8+ T cells sorted from blood, taken in a trial of the OX40 agonist ivuxolimab. The genes are TRBV5-6 and TRBJ2-7, with D possibly being TRBD1 or TRBD2 (5 bases each). This clonotype was sampled from an adult with an advanced solid tumor such as melanoma, head and neck, liver or kidney cancer. CDR3: CASSLYSTEGSEQYF. The CDR3, as DNA: TGTGCCAGCAGCTTATATTCGACAGAGGGAAGCGAGCAGTACTTC.